This T cell receptor (beta chain) was found in a study of breast tumors, draining lymph nodes, adjacent tissues. Overall study findings and caveats: Luminal-like breast cancer showed significantly greater tumor-nontumor repertoire similarity than basal-like breast cancer did.

The V gene's germline CDR1 is GTSNPN and CDR2 SVGIG (reference sequence). This CDR3 has 15 amino acids. Between the trimmed V and J ends, which lost 0 bases and 5 bases, there was a span of 11 bases. This clonotype was counted at least ten times. Its target is not known. TCRdb re-called the multiplex PCR reads through MiXCR, storing one row per CDR3 protein. The table records under 75,000 distinct CDR3 sequences, roughly 50% of them present only once. The chain recombines TRBV30 with TRBJ1-6; the D is unclear. Sequencing was carried out using breast tumor tissue. The clonotype was recovered from a female donor with breast cancer. Some clones in this sample may be carry-over from other donors' samples. The CDR3 loop is CAWSVIGQDNSPLHF. DNA of the CDR3: TGTGCCTGGAGTGTAATCGGGCAGGATAATTCACCCCTCCACTTT.